The T cell receptor (beta chain) described here comes from a study of T cells in Graves' hyperthyroidism and ophthalmopathy. Study-level points and caveats: Separating ophthalmopathy from stable hyperthyroidism was achieved by a 13 V-J model. Peripheral blood also featured most of the thyroid clonotypes expanded above 0.001.

Germline V CDR1 and CDR2: SGHRS, YFSETQ. The ends were cut back, 0 bases at V and 8 bases at J, with 15 bases in the middle. This CDR3 is 15 amino acids long. This clonotype was observed many times. The antigen is undetermined. RNA transcripts gave rise to amplified TCR beta CDR3 regions. A first-round RT-PCR of the TCR CDR3 used the HTBI primer set. From the multiplex PCR reads, TCRdb called clonotypes with MiXCR, one entry per CDR3 protein. Of hundreds of thousands of distinct CDR3 sequences in the sample, 12% to 15% are singletons; the top ten hold 10% to 13%. The source of this sequence is a woman between 18 and 29 years old with Graves' hyperthyroidism. The chain couples TRBV5-1 to TRBJ2-1; D uncertain. Sequencing was performed on blood. The CDR3 region is CASSLARLSPDEQFF. The CDR3 DNA reads as TGCGCCAGCAGCTTGGCCCGACTTAGCCCCGATGAGCAGTTCTTC.